This paragraph reports one T cell receptor (beta chain). Germline V gene data show CDR1 as LNHDA and CDR2 as SQIVND (reference sequence). CDR3 length equals 13 residues. J was trimmed by 8 bases and V by 6 bases; bases with no gene match: 7. This sample was taken from a study of blood T cell repertoires in COVID-19. As originally analysed: Reference gene primer amplification in the assay estimated nucleated cell counts. Data came from immunoSEQ multiplex PCR; TCRdb stores just in-frame clones and leaves some out. The V and J calls and clone size come from that table; D and trimming were worked out from the DNA. The repertoire holds tens of thousands of clones, with approximately 86% as singletons.

This sequence was found in a woman aged 80 or over with active or convalescent COVID-19. J is TRBJ1-1 and V is TRBV19, with 9 positions matching TRBD1. Specimen: peripheral blood. The CDR3 region has the DNA TGTGCCAGTAGACCACAGGGGGCCGGGGAAGCTTTCTTT. Translated, it gives CASRPQGAGEAFF.